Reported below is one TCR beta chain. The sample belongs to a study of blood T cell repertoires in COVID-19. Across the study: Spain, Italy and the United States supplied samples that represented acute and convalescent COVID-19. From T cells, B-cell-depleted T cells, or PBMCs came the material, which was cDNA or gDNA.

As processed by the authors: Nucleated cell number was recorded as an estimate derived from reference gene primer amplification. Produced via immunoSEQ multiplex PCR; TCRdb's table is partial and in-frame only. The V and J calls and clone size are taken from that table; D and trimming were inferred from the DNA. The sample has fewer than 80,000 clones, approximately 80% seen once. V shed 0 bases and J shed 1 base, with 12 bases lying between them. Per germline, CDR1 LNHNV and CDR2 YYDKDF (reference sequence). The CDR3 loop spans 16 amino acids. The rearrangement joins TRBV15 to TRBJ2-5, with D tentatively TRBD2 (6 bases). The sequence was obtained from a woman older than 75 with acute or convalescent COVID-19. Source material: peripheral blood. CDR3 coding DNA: TGTGCCACCAGCAGAGATCCTAGCGCGTCCCAAGAGACCCAGTACTTC. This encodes CATSRDPSASQETQYF.